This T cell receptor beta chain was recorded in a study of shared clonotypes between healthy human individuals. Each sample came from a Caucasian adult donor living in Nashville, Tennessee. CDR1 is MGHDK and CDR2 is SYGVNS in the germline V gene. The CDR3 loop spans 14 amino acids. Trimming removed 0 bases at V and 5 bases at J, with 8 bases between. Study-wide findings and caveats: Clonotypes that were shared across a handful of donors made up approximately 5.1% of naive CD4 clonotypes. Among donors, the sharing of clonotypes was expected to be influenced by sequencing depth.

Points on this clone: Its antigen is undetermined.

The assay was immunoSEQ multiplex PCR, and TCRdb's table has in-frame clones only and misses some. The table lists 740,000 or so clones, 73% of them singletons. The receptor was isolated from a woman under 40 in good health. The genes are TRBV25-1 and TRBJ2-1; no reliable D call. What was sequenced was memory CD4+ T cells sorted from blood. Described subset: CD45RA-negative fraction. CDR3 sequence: CASSEYFQDNEQFF. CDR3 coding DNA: TGTGCCAGCAGTGAATATTTTCAAGACAATGAGCAGTTCTTC.